The T cell receptor beta chain described here comes from a study of T-cell reconstitution after alpha-beta-depleted transplantation in children. Regarding the study as a whole: Day-60 TCRbeta diversity that was high in some patients was derived from surviving recipient T cells and thymic progenitors. Several hundred rapidly expanded clones from non-depleted graft cells reportedly supplied alpha-beta T cells about two months post-transplant. T-cell counts and diversity at one year post-transplant came mainly from newly produced T cells.

With regard to this clonotype: As yet, its antigen is unknown.

A TCRbeta library incorporating unique molecular identifiers was prepared. Using its own MiXCR run on the PCR reads, TCRdb lists one record per CDR3 protein. The repertoire holds approximately 350,000 distinct CDR3 sequences, with about 16% as singletons. There are 15 residues in the CDR3. The trim removed 4 bases at V and 2 bases at J, leaving 8 bases unmatched. CDR1 is SEHNR, CDR2 FQNEAQ, per germline (reference sequence). The chain is built from TRBV7-9 and TRBJ2-7; 7 bases fit TRBD1. The TCR originated in a male patient aged 2-9 years who had a stem cell transplant for acute lymphoblastic leukemia, so the T cells may come from the graft donor. The sequencing here drew on PBMCs, mostly from graft donor cells, taken 360 days after TCRalphabeta/CD19-depleted stem cell transplant. The CDR3 bases are TGTGCCAGCAGCTCCCGGGACAGTAAGCCCTACGAGCAGTACTTC. Translating gives CASSSRDSKPYEQYF. Using reference TRBV7-9 and TRBJ2-7 for the parts outside the CDR3, the full variable domain is DTGVSQNPRHKITKRGQNVTFRCDPISEHNRLYWYRQTLGQGPEFLTYFQNEAQLEKSRLLSDRFSAERPKGSFSTLEIQRTEQGDSAMYLCASSSRDSKPYEQYFGPGTRLTVT.